Detailed here is one T cell receptor (beta chain). Its target is not known. The data were obtained in a study of T cells in Graves' hyperthyroidism and ophthalmopathy. Study conclusions and caveats: Ophthalmopathy could be told apart from stable hyperthyroidism with a 13 V-J model.

TCR beta CDR3 sequences were amplified from RNA transcripts. Using the HTBI primer set, a first-round RT-PCR was run on the TCR CDR3. TCRdb re-derived calls from the multiplex PCR reads in MiXCR, one entry per CDR3 protein. The table includes roughly 560,000 distinct CDR3 sequences, roughly 14% detected once. Each diagnosis was grounded in clinical symptoms, serum thyroxine and TRAb, thyroid ultrasound, and orbital computed tomography. A roughly 10 ml volume of fresh peripheral blood provided the PBMCs. The length of the CDR3 is 17 residues. Germline V CDR1 and CDR2: LGHDT, YNNKEL (reference sequence). Unmatched junction bases numbered 10, after V lost 0 bases and J lost 5 bases.

The chain combines TRBV3-1 with TRBJ2-5; 9 bases agree with TRBD2. The sequencing input was blood. The source is a woman aged 40-49 years with Graves' ophthalmopathy. DNA of the CDR3: TGTGCCAGCAGCCAAGAAGGAGGACTAGCGAGTATGGAGACCCAGTACTTC. It is translated as CASSQEGGLASMETQYF.